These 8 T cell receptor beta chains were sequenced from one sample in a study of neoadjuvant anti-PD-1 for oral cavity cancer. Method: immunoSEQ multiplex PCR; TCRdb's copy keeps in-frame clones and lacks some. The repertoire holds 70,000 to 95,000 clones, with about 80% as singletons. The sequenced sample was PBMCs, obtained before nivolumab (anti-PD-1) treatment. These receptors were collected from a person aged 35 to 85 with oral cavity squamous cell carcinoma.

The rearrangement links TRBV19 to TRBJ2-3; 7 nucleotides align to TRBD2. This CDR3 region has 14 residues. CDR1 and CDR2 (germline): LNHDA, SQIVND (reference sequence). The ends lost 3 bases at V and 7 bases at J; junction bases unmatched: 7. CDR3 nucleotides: TGTGCCAGTAGTATCCGCGGGAGTCGAAATACGCAGTATTTT. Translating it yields CASSIRGSRNTQYF. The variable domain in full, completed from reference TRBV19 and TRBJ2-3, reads DGGITQSPKYLFRKEGQNVTLSCEQNLNHDAMYWYRQDPGQGLRLIYYSQIVNDFQKGDIAEGYSVSREKKESFPLTVTSAQKNPTAFYLCASSIRGSRNTQYFGPGTRLTVL.

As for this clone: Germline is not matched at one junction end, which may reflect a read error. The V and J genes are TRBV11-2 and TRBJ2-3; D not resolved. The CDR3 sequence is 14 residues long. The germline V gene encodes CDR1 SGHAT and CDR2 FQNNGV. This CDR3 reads CASSLELFTDTQYF. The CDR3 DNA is TGTGCCAGCAGCCTAGAGCTCTTCACAGATACGCAGTATTTT.

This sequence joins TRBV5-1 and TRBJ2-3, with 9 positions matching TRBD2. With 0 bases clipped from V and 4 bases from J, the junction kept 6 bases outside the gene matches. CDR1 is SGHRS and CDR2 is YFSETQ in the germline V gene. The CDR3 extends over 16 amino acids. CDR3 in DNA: TGCGCCAGCAGCTTGGGGGGGACTAGCTTTTCAGATACGCAGTATTTT. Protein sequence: CASSLGGTSFSDTQYF.

The CDR3 here is CASSYSETQYF. As DNA, the CDR3 is TGTGCCAGCAGTTATTCTGAGACCCAGTACTTC. This rearrangement joins TRBV6-5 to TRBJ2-5; the D is unclear. The CDR3 is 11 amino acids. Trimming removed 3 bases at V and 5 bases at J, with 4 bases between. Germline V gives CDR1 MNHEY, CDR2 SVGAGI.

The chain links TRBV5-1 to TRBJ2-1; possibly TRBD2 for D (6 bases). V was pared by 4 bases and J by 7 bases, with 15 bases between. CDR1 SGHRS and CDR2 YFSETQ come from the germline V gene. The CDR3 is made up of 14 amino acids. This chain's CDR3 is CASSPRLAWNEQFF. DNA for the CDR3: TGCGCCAGCAGCCCCCGGCTAGCGTGGAATGAGCAGTTCTTC.

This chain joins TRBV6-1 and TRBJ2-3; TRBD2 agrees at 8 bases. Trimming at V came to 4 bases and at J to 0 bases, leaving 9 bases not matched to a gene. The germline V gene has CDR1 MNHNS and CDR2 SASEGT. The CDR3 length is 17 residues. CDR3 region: CASSGSTSDSSTDTQYF. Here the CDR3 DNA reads TGTGCCAGCAGTGGCTCGACTAGCGATTCTAGCACAGATACGCAGTATTTT.

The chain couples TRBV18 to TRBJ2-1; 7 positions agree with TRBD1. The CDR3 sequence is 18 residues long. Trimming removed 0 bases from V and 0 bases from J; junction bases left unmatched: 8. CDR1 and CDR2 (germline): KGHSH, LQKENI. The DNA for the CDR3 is TGTGCCAGCTCACCACCCGCTCGACAGGGAAGCTCCTACAATGAGCAGTTCTTC. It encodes CASSPPARQGSSYNEQFF.

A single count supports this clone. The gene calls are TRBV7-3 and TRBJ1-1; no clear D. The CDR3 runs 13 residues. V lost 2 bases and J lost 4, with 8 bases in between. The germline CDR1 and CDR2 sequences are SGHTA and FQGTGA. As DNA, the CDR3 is TGTGCCAGCAGCTTAGGAGGGTCCACTGAAGCTTTCTTT. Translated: CASSLGGSTEAFF.